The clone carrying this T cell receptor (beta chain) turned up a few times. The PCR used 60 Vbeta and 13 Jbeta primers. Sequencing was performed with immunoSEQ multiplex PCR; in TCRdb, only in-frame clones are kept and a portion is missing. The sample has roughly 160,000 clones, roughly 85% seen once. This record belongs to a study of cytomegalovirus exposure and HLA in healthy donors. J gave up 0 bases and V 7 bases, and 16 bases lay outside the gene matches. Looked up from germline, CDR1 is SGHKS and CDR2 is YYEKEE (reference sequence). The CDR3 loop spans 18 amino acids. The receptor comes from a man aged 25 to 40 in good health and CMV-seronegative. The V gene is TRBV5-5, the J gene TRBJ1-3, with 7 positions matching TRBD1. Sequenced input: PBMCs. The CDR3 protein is CASGVSRQGTASGNTIYF. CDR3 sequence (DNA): TGTGCCAGCGGGGTTAGCAGACAAGGGACAGCCTCTGGAAACACCATATATTTT. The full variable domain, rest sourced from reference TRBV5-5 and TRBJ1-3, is DAGVTQSPTHLIKTRGQQVTLRCSPISGHKSVSWYQQVLGQGPQFIFQYYEKEERGRGNFPDRFSARQFPNYSSELNVNALLLGDSALYLCASGVSRQGTASGNTIYFGEGSWLTVV.